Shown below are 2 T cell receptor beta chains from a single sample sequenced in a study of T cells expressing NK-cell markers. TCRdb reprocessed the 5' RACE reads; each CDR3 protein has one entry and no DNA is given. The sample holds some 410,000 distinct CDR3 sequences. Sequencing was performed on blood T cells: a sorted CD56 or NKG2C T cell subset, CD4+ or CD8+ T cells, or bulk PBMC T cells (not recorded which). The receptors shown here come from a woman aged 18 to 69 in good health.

CDR3 residues: CSARPYASYNEQFF. The V gene is TRBV20-1, the J gene TRBJ2-1. Looked up from germline, CDR1 is DFQATT and CDR2 is SNEGSKA (reference sequence). The CDR3 consists of 14 residues.

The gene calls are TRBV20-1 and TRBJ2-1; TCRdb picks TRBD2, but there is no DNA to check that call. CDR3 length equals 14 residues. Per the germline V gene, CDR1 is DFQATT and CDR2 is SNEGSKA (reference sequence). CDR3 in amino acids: CSASLLAGKNEQFF.